Below, 7 T cell receptor beta chains from the same sample are listed, as sequenced in a study of T cell responses to AZD1222 COVID-19 vaccine. Measured with immunoSEQ multiplex PCR; TCRdb has only the in-frame clones, and not every one. The table includes about 140,000 clones, 90% detected once. Sequencing used peripheral blood, obtained 28 days after the second AZD1222 dose. The receptor source for this set is an adult who received the AZD1222 COVID-19 vaccine.

The chain carries TRBV3-1 (or the pseudogene TRBV3-2) and TRBJ2-1; 7 bases are shared with TRBD1. V shed 4 bases and J 1 base; nucleotides not matched to a gene: 4. This CDR3 region has 15 residues. Germline V gene data show CDR1 as LGHDT and CDR2 as YNNKEL (reference sequence). As DNA, the CDR3 is TGTGCCAGCAGCCCAAACAGGGGATCCTACAATGAGCAGTTCTTC. This encodes CASSPNRGSYNEQFF.

The chain combines TRBV3-1 (or the pseudogene TRBV3-2) with TRBJ2-5; D uncertain. CDR3 size: 14 residues. The ends were cut back, 5 bases at V and 7 bases at J, with 17 bases in the middle. Germline lookup yields CDR1 LGHDT and CDR2 YNNKEL (reference sequence). The CDR3 DNA reads TGTGCCAGCAGCACCCGAAGGGCAGACCTGACCCAGTACTTC. Protein sequence: CASSTRRADLTQYF.

The rearrangement uses TRBV5-1 and TRBJ2-4, with 8 bases lining up with TRBD1. This CDR3 spans 15 amino acids. The germline CDR1 and CDR2 sequences are SGHRS and YFSETQ. V lost 4 bases and J lost 6; bases outside the gene matches: 9. The CDR3 loop reads CASSPRTGSGNIQYF. CDR3 nucleotide sequence: TGCGCCAGCAGCCCCCGGACAGGGTCTGGAAACATTCAGTACTTC.

The chain links TRBV6-4 to TRBJ2-6, with 9 bases that match TRBD1. The CDR3 loop spans 16 amino acids. With V trimmed by 8 bases and J by 3 bases, 8 bases remained unmatched. Germline values: CDR1 MRHNA, CDR2 SNTAGT. CDR3 nucleotide sequence: TGTGCCAGCGCTTCGGGACAGGGTTTTGGGGCCAACGTCCTGACTTTC. Protein: CASASGQGFGANVLTF.

This chain uses TRBV24-1 with TRBJ2-2; 8 bases are shared with TRBD1. V shed 12 bases and J 7 bases; nucleotides not matched to a gene: 15. CDR1 and CDR2 (germline): KGHDR, SFDVKD. The CDR3 has 15 amino acids. The CDR3 nucleotides read TGTGCCGGCTACCGGGACAGGTCTTTATTCGGGGAGCTGTTTTTT. This encodes CAGYRDRSLFGELFF.

The chain links TRBV11-3 to TRBJ2-2, with 8 bases fitting TRBD1. The CDR3 is made up of 14 amino acids. The V gene's germline CDR1 is SGHNT and CDR2 YENEEA. Trimming removed 5 bases from V and 6 bases from J; junction bases left unmatched: 5. The CDR3 loop is CASSPRTGSGELFF. The CDR3 DNA reads as TGTGCCAGCAGCCCCAGGACAGGGTCCGGGGAGCTGTTTTTT.

Concerning this clone itself: Different DNA sequences within this sample yield the same CDR3. The chain combines TRBV5-1 with TRBJ2-2; TRBD1 is a possible D gene (5 bases). Germline CDR1 reads SGHRS; CDR2 reads YFSETQ. The CDR3 contains 16 residues. The V end was cut by 1 base, the J end by 0 bases, with 10 bases between. In DNA, the CDR3 is TGCGCCAGCAGCTTGACAGGCACCGCGAACACCGGGGAGCTGTTTTTT. This codes for CASSLTGTANTGELFF.